A selection of T cell receptor beta chains follows, all from one sample in a study of T cell responses to AZD1222 COVID-19 vaccine. Method: immunoSEQ multiplex PCR; TCRdb's copy keeps in-frame clones and lacks some. Of over 130,000 clones listed, 75% to 95% are singletons. The sequencing used peripheral blood, collected 28 days after the second AZD1222 dose. Receptors were obtained from an adult who received the AZD1222 COVID-19 vaccine. CDR3s include the opening cysteine and the closing phenylalanine or tryptophan. D genes are given only for firm matches. Part of the rows lack a size; the others show once, few, many or a class for expanded clones.

TGTGCCAGCTCACCAGTGACCTCAATCTACGAGCAGTACTTC	CASSPVTSIYEQYF	TRBV18	TRBJ2-7	NA	NA
TGTGCCAGCAGCTTAGAGCCCACTAGCTATGAGCAGTTCTTC	CASSLEPTSYEQFF	TRBV11-3	TRBJ2-1	NA	NA
TGTGCCAGCAGCGTTCCGACAGGGCGGACTGAAGCTTTCTTT	CASSVPTGRTEAFF	TRBV9	TRBJ1-1	TRBD1	NA
TGTGCCAGCAGCCCAGGACAGGGTAAGGGCTACGAGCAGTACTTC	CASSPGQGKGYEQYF	TRBV7-9	TRBJ2-7	TRBD1	NA
TGTGCCAGCAGCGGTGGCGGGAGGAGCACAGATACGCAGTATTTT	CASSGGGRSTDTQYF	TRBV11-3	TRBJ2-3	TRBD2	once
TGTGCCAGCAGCGTAGACGGGGGCTCTGGAAACACCATATATTTT	CASSVDGGSGNTIYF	TRBV9	TRBJ1-3	NA	NA
TGTGCCAGCAGTTTAAGGCTAGCGGGAGTGGGCTACAATGAGCAGTTCTTC	CASSLRLAGVGYNEQFF	TRBV27	TRBJ2-1	TRBD2	NA
TGCGCCAGCAGCTTCGACATCTCCCCCTCCTACAATGAGCAGTTCTTC	CASSFDISPSYNEQFF	TRBV5-1	TRBJ2-1	NA	NA
TGCAGCGTTGAAGGGGGGGCAGGGAACGACTATGGCTACACCTTC	CSVEGGAGNDYGYTF	TRBV29-1	TRBJ1-2	NA	NA
TGTGCCAGCAGCCAAGAAGTAGGATCGGGTGAGCAGTTCTTC	CASSQEVGSGEQFF	TRBV3-1/TRBV3-2	TRBJ2-1	NA	NA
TGTGCCAGCAGTTCAGGGTCCCTCTATGGCTACACCTTC	CASSSGSLYGYTF	TRBV12-3/TRBV12-4	TRBJ1-2	NA	NA
TGCGCCAGCAGCCAAGGGGGAGGACAGACCTACGAGCAGTACTTC	CASSQGGGQTYEQYF	TRBV4-1	TRBJ2-7	NA	NA
TGCGCCAGCCGTGGGGATGGGTCCTATAATTCACCCCTCCACTTT	CASRGDGSYNSPLHF	TRBV5-1	TRBJ1-6	NA	NA
TGTGCCAGCAGTTCTCTTGTAGGCACTGAAGCTTTCTTT	CASSSLVGTEAFF	TRBV12-3/TRBV12-4	TRBJ1-1	NA	NA
TGTGCCTGGACCGGCACTAATGAAAAACTGTTTTTT	CAWTGTNEKLFF	TRBV30	TRBJ1-4	NA	once
TGTGCCACTTGGGACAGGGCAGGAAACACCATATATTTT	CATWDRAGNTIYF	TRBV19	TRBJ1-3	TRBD1	NA
TGCAGCGTATTAGGGGGACAGGGATACAATGAGCAGTTCTTC	CSVLGGQGYNEQFF	TRBV29-1	TRBJ2-1	TRBD1	NA
TGTGCCAGCAGCCTGGACGGGAACACTGAAGCTTTCTTT	CASSLDGNTEAFF	TRBV9	TRBJ1-1	NA	NA
TGTGCCAGCAGACTGACAGGCGCCCACACCGGGGAGCTGTTTTTT	CASRLTGAHTGELFF	TRBV6-6	TRBJ2-2	NA	NA
TGTGCCAGCAGCTTAGCGGGGGGCGAAGCTTTCTTT	CASSLAGGEAFF	TRBV5-6	TRBJ1-1	NA	NA
TGTGCCAGCAGCTTAAAGACAGTCCAAGAGACCCAGTACTTC	CASSLKTVQETQYF	TRBV13	TRBJ2-5	NA	NA
TGTGCCAGCAGTTTTTTCCAGGGGGCGTCCTACTATGGCTACACCTTC	CASSFFQGASYYGYTF	TRBV27	TRBJ1-2	TRBD1	NA
TGTGCCAGCAGCTCCCCGGGAGAAAAACTGTTTTTT	CASSSPGEKLFF	TRBV11-2	TRBJ1-4	NA	NA
TGTGCCAGCAGCTCGACCGCAGGGGGGAGCTATGGCTACACCTTC	CASSSTAGGSYGYTF	TRBV7-2	TRBJ1-2	TRBD1	NA
TGTGCCAGCAGTACCCATAGCGGGAAGGGGACCGGGGAGCTGTTTTTT	CASSTHSGKGTGELFF	TRBV6-6	TRBJ2-2	TRBD2	NA
TGTGCCAGTACCGTAGACGACCGTTATGGCTACACCTTC	CASTVDDRYGYTF	TRBV19	TRBJ1-2	NA	once
TGTGCCAGTAGTCGGCAGGGACAGGGGGCCTCAGATACGCAGTATTTT	CASSRQGQGASDTQYF	TRBV19	TRBJ2-3	TRBD1	NA
TGTGCCAGCAGTTTCGGTAGCGGGAGGGTTTACGAGCAGTTCTTC	CASSFGSGRVYEQFF	TRBV27	TRBJ2-1	TRBD2	NA
TGTGCCAGCAGCCGAAAAAGCGCCTACAATGAGCAGTTCTTC	CASSRKSAYNEQFF	TRBV4-2	TRBJ2-1	NA	NA
TGTGCCATCGTGACTAGGACGAACACCGGGGAGCTATTTTTT	CAIVTRTNTGELFF	TRBV2	TRBJ2-2	NA	once
TGTGCCAGCAGCCCCTCGCGGGGCCGCTCTGGAAACACCATATATTTT	CASSPSRGRSGNTIYF	TRBV7-2	TRBJ1-3	NA	few
TGCGCCAGCAGCTTGGGGGGGTCGAACTATGGCTACACCTTC	CASSLGGSNYGYTF	TRBV5-1	TRBJ1-2	NA	NA
TGTGCCAGCAGCTTGTACAGCGACACCGGGGAGCTGTTTTTT	CASSLYSDTGELFF	TRBV11-3	TRBJ2-2	NA	once
TGTGCCAGCACCCCGGGGGGATTCCTCCTGAATGTGCAGTTCTTC	CASTPGGFLLNVQFF	TRBV27	TRBJ2-1	TRBD2	NA
TGTGCCAGCAGCTTAGGACCGCCTAGCGGGGATTACAATGAGCAGTTCTTC	CASSLGPPSGDYNEQFF	TRBV7-8	TRBJ2-1	TRBD2	NA
TGTGCCATCCCCCGAGAGGGGTCCCCCTACGAGCAGTACTTC	CAIPREGSPYEQYF	TRBV10-3	TRBJ2-7	NA	NA
TGCGCCAGCAGCTCCCGGGACGGCCGTGACAATGAGCAGTTCTTC	CASSSRDGRDNEQFF	TRBV5-1	TRBJ2-1	NA	NA
TGTGCCAGCAGCGTAGGAGGGGGGACTAGCGGGAGTGTCAATGAGCAGTTCTTC	CASSVGGGTSGSVNEQFF	TRBV9	TRBJ2-1	TRBD2	once
TGTGCCTGGAGCGAGGGGTGGGCAGGGAACACCGGGGAGCTGTTTTTT	CAWSEGWAGNTGELFF	TRBV30	TRBJ2-2	NA	NA
TGTGCCAGCAGTAAGGACAGGGGTTTCGGAAACACCATATATTTT	CASSKDRGFGNTIYF	TRBV6-5	TRBJ1-3	TRBD1	NA
TGCGCCAGCAGCCTCGGGGATAGCGGGGGAGATACGCAGTATTTT	CASSLGDSGGDTQYF	TRBV4-1	TRBJ2-3	TRBD2	NA
TGTGCCAGCAACCTGGTGGGGGACACTGAAGCTTTCTTT	CASNLVGDTEAFF	TRBV5-4	TRBJ1-1	NA	NA
TGTGCCAGCAGCGCTCTGGGAGGGAACAGCAATTCACCCCTCCACTTT	CASSALGGNSNSPLHF	TRBV5-4	TRBJ1-6	NA	NA
TGCAGTGCCCGGGGAGGGTCCCAGCATTTT	CSARGGSQHF	TRBV20-1	TRBJ1-5	NA	NA
TGTGCCAGCAGAGGAGGGGTATTGAACACTGAAGCTTTCTTT	CASRGGVLNTEAFF	TRBV2	TRBJ1-1	NA	once